One sample yielded the 13 T cell receptor beta chains listed below, sequenced in a study of blood T cell repertoires in COVID-19. The protocol was immunoSEQ multiplex PCR, while the TCRdb copy is restricted to in-frame clones and leaves out a portion. The sample carries some 200,000 clones, about 93% recorded once. Sequenced input: peripheral blood. The source of these receptors is a man aged 25-45 years with COVID-19, enrolled during active disease.

The chain employs TRBV5-6 and TRBJ1-4, with 7 bases lining up with TRBD1. The CDR3 loop spans 15 amino acids. V lost 4 bases and J lost 3; bases outside the gene matches: 6. Germline V gene lookup returns CDR1 SGHDT and CDR2 YYEEEE. The CDR3 protein is CASSRPGQPNEKLFF. The CDR3 DNA is TGTGCCAGCAGCCGCCCGGGACAGCCTAATGAAAAACTGTTTTTT. The entire variable domain, with the rest obtained from reference TRBV5-6 and TRBJ1-4, is as follows: DAGVTQSPTHLIKTRGQQVTLRCSPKSGHDTVSWYQQALGQGPQFIFQYYEEEERQRGNFPDRFSGHQFPNYSSELNVNALLLGDSALYLCASSRPGQPNEKLFFGSGTQLSVL.

This sequence joins TRBV6-1 and TRBJ2-7; no reliable D call. Germline CDR1 reads MNHNS; CDR2 reads SASEGT. The V end was cut by 1 base, the J end by 3 bases, with 7 bases between. The CDR3 contains 13 residues. Here the CDR3 DNA reads TGTGCCAGCAGTGAAGTTCTCAGCTACGAGCAGTACTTC. This gives the protein CASSEVLSYEQYF.

J is TRBJ2-1 and V is TRBV7-2; no reliable D call. The CDR3 contains 14 residues. Germline V CDR1 and CDR2: SGHTA, FQGNSA. The germline V and J ends were trimmed by 0 bases and 7 bases, with 10 bases remaining between them. The CDR3 protein is CASSLAESGNEQFF. CDR3 DNA sequence: TGTGCCAGCAGCTTAGCGGAGAGTGGGAATGAGCAGTTCTTC. Complete variable domain (other parts from reference TRBV7-2 and TRBJ2-1): GAGVSQSPSNKVTEKGKDVELRCDPISGHTALYWYRQSLGQGLEFLIYFQGNSAPDKSGLPSDRFSAERTGGSVSTLTIQRTQQEDSAVYLCASSLAESGNEQFFGPGTRLTVL.

The chain has TRBV2 and TRBJ1-1; a possible D gene is TRBD1 (5 bases). The V gene's germline CDR1 is SNHLY and CDR2 FYNNEI. Trimming took 0 bases from V and 1 from J, leaving 9 bases between them. CDR3 size: 15 residues. In DNA form, the CDR3 reads TGTGCCAGCAGTGAAGCTCGGGGGGAGAACACTGAAGCTTTCTTT. Translating it yields CASSEARGENTEAFF. Combining the CDR3 with reference TRBV2 and TRBJ1-1 gives the whole variable domain EPEVTQTPSHQVTQMGQEVILRCVPISNHLYFYWYRQILGQKVEFLVSFYNNEISEKSEIFDDQFSVERPDGSNFTLKIRSTKLEDSAMYFCASSEARGENTEAFFGQGTRLTVV.

This clone was found once. This sequence joins TRBV5-1 and TRBJ1-6; 8 bases agree with TRBD1. The germline V gene has CDR1 SGHRS and CDR2 YFSETQ. The CDR3 covers 16 residues. The J segment lost 7 bases and the V segment lost 0 bases, leaving 6 bases of the junction unmatched. CDR3 in amino acids: CASSLGTGGTNSPLHF. The CDR3 DNA follows: TGCGCCAGCAGCTTGGGAACAGGGGGTACCAATTCACCCCTCCACTTT.

This chain links TRBV7-9 with TRBJ1-1, with D maybe TRBD1 (5 bases). The CDR3 is 14 residues long. Trimming pared 5 bases from V and 5 bases from J, leaving 15 bases between. The germline V gene encodes CDR1 SEHNR and CDR2 FQNEAQ (reference sequence). CDR3 DNA sequence: TGTGCCAGCAGCCACGACAGTTACGCTACTGAAGCTTTCTTT. This sequence encodes CASSHDSYATEAFF.

The count of this clone is one. The chain uses TRBV19 and TRBJ1-5, with TRBD1 as a possible D gene (5 bases). CDR3 size: 15 residues. The V gene's germline CDR1 is LNHDA and CDR2 SQIVND (reference sequence). Trimming pared 3 bases from V and 0 bases from J, leaving 9 bases between. CDR3 nucleotides: TGTGCCAGTAGTATGTGGGGCGGTAGCAATCAGCCCCAGCATTTT. Protein: CASSMWGGSNQPQHF.

The chain has TRBV18 and TRBJ1-1; D is ambiguous. The germline gives CDR1 KGHSH, CDR2 LQKENI. V lost 3 bases to trimming and J lost 1 base, with 12 bases between them. The CDR3 is 15 residues long. CDR3 amino acids: CASSPARASNTEAFF. In nucleotides, the CDR3 is TGTGCCAGCTCACCGGCGAGGGCCTCGAACACTGAAGCTTTCTTT.

The chain recombines TRBV28 with TRBJ1-2; D is perhaps TRBD1 (6 bases). Deletions cut 2 bases from V and 8 bases from J, with 15 bases between. The CDR3 runs 14 residues. CDR1 MDHEN and CDR2 SYDVKM come from the germline V gene. The CDR3, as DNA: TGTGCCAGCAGTTTAGATCAGGGGACTAGCGGCTACACCTTC. As protein: CASSLDQGTSGYTF.

This clone was seen once. The V and J genes are TRBV7-3 and TRBJ2-2; TRBD2 matches at 7 bases. This CDR3 is built from 18 residues. Losses at the gene ends were 2 bases for V and 0 bases for J; bases not matched to a gene: 9. CDR1 is SGHTA, CDR2 FQGTGA, per germline. The CDR3 DNA reads TGTGCCAGCAGCTTATATGATCCAGCGGGGACGAACACCGGGGAGCTGTTTTTT. Protein: CASSLYDPAGTNTGELFF.

This chain uses TRBV27 with TRBJ1-2; no firm D call. The CDR3 sequence is 14 residues long. V gave up 4 bases and J gave up 2 bases, with 11 bases separating them. The germline gives CDR1 MNHEY, CDR2 SMNVEV (reference sequence). Here the CDR3 reads CASSSEYGNYGYTF. Written as DNA, the CDR3 is TGTGCCAGCAGTTCGGAGTATGGGAACTATGGCTACACCTTC.

CDR3 residues: CASSEQGDNNEQFF. CDR3 bases: TGTGCCAGCAGTGAACAGGGGGATAACAATGAGCAGTTCTTC. V usage is TRBV2 and J usage is TRBJ2-1; TRBD1 aligns across 7 bases. The CDR3 extends over 14 amino acids. V lost 2 bases, J lost 5 bases, and 3 bases stayed unmatched. Germline CDR1 reads SNHLY; CDR2 reads FYNNEI. The full variable domain, its missing parts supplied by reference TRBV2 and TRBJ2-1, is EPEVTQTPSHQVTQMGQEVILRCVPISNHLYFYWYRQILGQKVEFLVSFYNNEISEKSEIFDDQFSVERPDGSNFTLKIRSTKLEDSAMYFCASSEQGDNNEQFFGPGTRLTVL.

In nucleotides, the CDR3 is TGTGCCAGCAGCTTGGTAGCGGGAGCCTACAATGAGCAGTTCTTC. This codes for CASSLVAGAYNEQFF. The rearrangement links TRBV5-4 to TRBJ2-1, with TRBD2 matching 9 bases. Looked up from germline, CDR1 is SGHNT and CDR2 is YYREEE (reference sequence). J gave up 2 bases and V 0 bases, and 0 bases lay outside the gene matches. The CDR3 extends over 15 amino acids.